The T cell receptor beta chain under discussion was sequenced for a study of human T cells and chemical hapten exposure. Study as a whole: Diagnoses of alopecia areata, totalis or universalis occurred in mostly female patients. Study-wide findings and caveats: The presence of alopecia in the donors means their immune response may differ from healthy people's. TCRs exceeding 1 in 1000 frequency stayed unchanged with DPC sensitization.

Separate cDNA molecules received unique molecular identifiers, which the library attached to them. From the RACE reads, TCRdb called clonotypes with MiXCR, one entry per CDR3 protein. The table shows about 82,000 distinct CDR3 sequences, with 13% occurring only once. Turning to this clonotype: As yet, its antigen is unknown.

Noted time point: patch test 3, about 24 weeks after DPC sensitization. Treatment here: therapeutic diphenylcyclopropenone sensitization with weekly scalp DPC. V lost 5 bases to trimming and J lost 8 bases; unmatched junction nucleotides: 7. CDR1 SNHLY and CDR2 FYNNEI come from the germline V gene. This CDR3 comprises 15 residues. The starting material was whole blood, obtained in connection with sensitization to the hapten diphenylcyclopropenone (DPC). This TCR derives from a woman aged 45-60 years with alopecia areata. Some clones in this sample may be carry-over from other donors' samples. The V and J genes are TRBV2 and TRBJ2-1; 12 positions match TRBD2. The CDR3 nucleotides are TGTGCCAGCAGTAAGCTAGCGGGAGGGATCCATGAGCAGTTCTTC. It yields the protein CASSKLAGGIHEQFF. Combining the CDR3 with reference TRBV2 and TRBJ2-1 gives the whole variable domain EPEVTQTPSHQVTQMGQEVILRCVPISNHLYFYWYRQILGQKVEFLVSFYNNEISEKSEIFDDQFSVERPDGSNFTLKIRSTKLEDSAMYFCASSKLAGGIHEQFFGPGTRLTVL.